This entry lists 14 T cell receptor beta chains sequenced from one sample in a study of shared clonotypes between healthy human individuals. The method was immunoSEQ multiplex PCR; TCRdb's version includes in-frame clones alone and lacks a portion of them. The sample shows 2,500,000 or so clones, roughly 93% of them seen only once. Sequencing was done on a sample of naive CD4+ T cells from PBMCs. Subset of the sample: CD45RA+ positively selected. These receptor sequences come from a man between 18 and 35 years old in good health. Some clones in this sample may be carry-over from other donors' samples.

The chain employs TRBV4-3 and TRBJ2-1; a possible D gene is TRBD2 (6 bases). The CDR3 covers 17 residues. V gave up 0 bases and J gave up 6 bases, with 18 bases separating them. Germline V gene sequence: CDR1 LGHNA, CDR2 YSLEER. The CDR3 loop reads CASSQEEGTRISNEQFF. CDR3 DNA sequence: TGCGCCAGCAGCCAAGAGGAGGGGACTCGAATCTCCAATGAGCAGTTCTTC.

This chain connects TRBV2 to TRBJ2-1; TRBD2 matches at 7 bases. V trimming: 6 bases; J trimming: 3 bases; junction bases outside the gene matches: 5. CDR1 is SNHLY and CDR2 is FYNNEI in the germline V gene. The CDR3 extends over 14 amino acids. This chain's CDR3 is CASRLGLVYNEQFF. The CDR3 nucleotides read TGTGCCAGCAGACTAGGACTAGTCTACAATGAGCAGTTCTTC.

Here the CDR3 reads CASSSRTIWTEAFF. CDR3 DNA sequence: TGTGCCAGCAGCTCTCGGACTATATGGACTGAAGCTTTCTTT. The chain uses TRBV11-1 and TRBJ1-1, with D unclear. Germline V gene lookup returns CDR1 SGHAT and CDR2 FQDESV (reference sequence). V was pared by 4 bases and J by 5 bases, with 14 bases between. The CDR3 is 14 residues long.

This chain uses TRBV6-5 with TRBJ1-2; D remains ambiguous. The CDR3 consists of 13 residues. Germline values: CDR1 MNHEY, CDR2 SVGAGI. Trimming shortened V by 5 bases and J by 6 bases, and 13 bases separated the two germline ends. This CDR3 is CASSPSLNNGYTF. The DNA of the CDR3 is TGTGCCAGCAGTCCGTCCCTGAACAATGGCTACACCTTC.

This clone was recorded only once. This chain links TRBV29-1 with TRBJ2-7; a possible D gene is TRBD2 (6 bases). Germline V gene sequence: CDR1 SQVTM, CDR2 ANQGSEA. V was cut by 6 bases and J by 11 bases, with 20 bases left in between. The CDR3 length is 12 residues. The CDR3 sequence is CSVHGTAGIEYF. CDR3 DNA: TGCAGCGTGCACGGGACGGCGGGAATCGAGTACTTC.

This sequence joins TRBV7-2 and TRBJ2-7, with 7 bases identical to TRBD1. The CDR3 consists of 15 residues. The germline V gene encodes CDR1 SGHTA and CDR2 FQGNSA. With 1 base clipped from V and 3 bases from J, the junction kept 6 bases outside the gene matches. The CDR3 protein is CASSLVGRGIYEQYF. DNA of the CDR3: TGTGCCAGCAGCTTAGTGGGCAGGGGGATCTACGAGCAGTACTTC.

The V call is TRBV29-1, the J call TRBJ1-1; a possible D gene is TRBD1 (5 bases). Germline V gives CDR1 SQVTM, CDR2 ANQGSEA. V was trimmed by 7 bases and J by 4 bases, leaving 16 bases between them. The CDR3 is 13 residues long. CDR3 nucleotides: TGCAGCGGCTCCCTCTCAGGGTTCACTGAAGCTTTCTTT. Its translation: CSGSLSGFTEAFF.

The rearrangement uses TRBV29-1 and TRBJ2-5; D gene unclear. CDR1 is SQVTM and CDR2 is ANQGSEA in the germline V gene. Between the trimmed V and J ends, which lost 4 bases and 5 bases, there was a span of 5 bases. The CDR3 contains 10 residues. This chain's CDR3 is CSVVWETQYF. In nucleotides, the CDR3 is TGCAGCGTTGTGTGGGAGACCCAGTACTTC.

The J gene is TRBJ2-1, the V gene TRBV5-1; D not resolved. V was cut by 1 base and J by 10 bases, with 18 bases left in between. The length of the CDR3 is 15 residues. CDR1 and CDR2 from the germline V gene are SGHRS and YFSETQ. The CDR3: CASSLLVINSVEQFF. Here the CDR3 DNA reads TGCGCCAGCAGCTTGTTAGTTATTAACTCGGTAGAGCAGTTCTTC. The whole variable domain, filled in from reference TRBV5-1 and TRBJ2-1, reads KAGVTQTPRYLIKTRGQQVTLSCSPISGHRSVSWYQQTPGQGLQFLFEYFSETQRNKGNFPGRFSGRQFSNSRSEMNVSTLELGDSALYLCASSLLVINSVEQFFGPGTRLTVL.

This chain joins TRBV27 and TRBJ2-7; D tentatively reads TRBD1 or TRBD2 (5 bases each). The germline CDR1 and CDR2 sequences are MNHEY and SMNVEV (reference sequence). The CDR3 sequence is 18 residues long. The germline V and J ends were trimmed by 5 bases and 0 bases, with 23 bases remaining between them. This chain's CDR3 is CASSRTGTVFVFSYEQYF. The CDR3 coding sequence is TGTGCCAGCAGTCGTACCGGGACGGTATTTGTCTTCTCCTACGAGCAGTACTTC.

Worth noting for this clone: The same CDR3 arises from other DNA sequences in this sample as well. The chain uses TRBV5-1 and TRBJ1-1; D is ambiguous. The germline gives CDR1 SGHRS, CDR2 YFSETQ. The CDR3 has 13 amino acids. Trimming cost V 2 bases and J 1 base, with 6 bases left between them. CDR3 coding DNA: TGCGCCAGCAGCTTCGCAGGGAACACTGAAGCTTTCTTT. It translates to CASSFAGNTEAFF. Full variable domain (missing parts from reference TRBV5-1 and TRBJ1-1): KAGVTQTPRYLIKTRGQQVTLSCSPISGHRSVSWYQQTPGQGLQFLFEYFSETQRNKGNFPGRFSGRQFSNSRSEMNVSTLELGDSALYLCASSFAGNTEAFFGQGTRLTVV.

The gene calls are TRBV5-5 and TRBJ2-7; TRBD2 matches at 12 bases. The length of the CDR3 is 17 residues. Losses at the gene ends were 6 bases for V and 7 bases for J; bases not matched to a gene: 17. Germline V lookup: CDR1 SGHKS, CDR2 YYEKEE (reference sequence). CDR3 amino acids: CASTTTPTSGRGEEQYF. DNA for the CDR3: TGTGCCAGCACAACGACGCCGACTAGCGGGAGAGGGGAAGAGCAGTACTTC.

The CDR3 sequence is CASSYSSLGSPPLHF. CDR3 coding DNA: TGTGCCAGCAGTTACTCTTCACTTGGATCACCACCCCTCCACTTT. V usage is TRBV6-5 and J usage is TRBJ1-6; D ambiguous. Trimming left V 0 bases short and J 11 bases short, with 14 bases between. The CDR3 consists of 15 residues. The V gene's germline CDR1 is MNHEY and CDR2 SVGAGI.

Here the CDR3 DNA reads TGTGCCAGCAGCCAATCACGGTCTAATGAAAAACTGTTTTTT. It yields the protein CASSQSRSNEKLFF. The chain is built from TRBV14 and TRBJ1-4; D is ambiguous. V was pared by 2 bases and J by 3 bases, with 7 bases between. From germline, CDR1 is SGHDN and CDR2 FVKESK. This CDR3 comprises 14 residues.